The 7 T cell receptor beta chains reported below all come from one sample, sequenced in a study of OX40 agonist ivuxolimab in advanced cancers. The protocol was immunoSEQ multiplex PCR, while the TCRdb copy is restricted to in-frame clones and leaves out a portion. In the table there are about 73,000 clones, around 86% of which are singletons. The material sequenced was CD4+ or CD8+ T cells sorted from blood, taken in a trial of the OX40 agonist ivuxolimab. These receptors came from an adult with an advanced solid tumor such as melanoma, head and neck, liver or kidney cancer.

The chain couples TRBV30 to TRBJ1-5; 9 bases are a match to TRBD1. CDR1 and CDR2 from the germline V gene are GTSNPN and SVGIG (reference sequence). The CDR3 is 13 amino acids. Trimming at V came to 4 bases and at J to 4 bases, leaving 2 bases not matched to a gene. The CDR3 DNA follows: TGTGCCTGGACGGGACAGGGAAATCAGCCCCAGCATTTT. Translating gives CAWTGQGNQPQHF.

The chain carries TRBV29-1 and TRBJ2-1, with 8 nucleotides matching TRBD2. The CDR3 is 16 residues long. V lost 4 bases to trimming and J lost 0 bases; unmatched junction nucleotides: 8. From germline, CDR1 is SQVTM and CDR2 ANQGSEA. The CDR3 loop reads CSVGRGGSSSYNEQFF. CDR3 DNA: TGCAGCGTTGGCCGGGGGGGGTCGAGCTCCTACAATGAGCAGTTCTTC.

The chain combines TRBV6-1 with TRBJ2-1; D gene unclear. This CDR3 spans 11 amino acids. Trimming stripped 7 bases from V and 10 bases from J, with 11 bases between. Germline-derived CDR1 and CDR2 are MNHNS and SASEGT. The CDR3 is CASTRLDEQFF. Written as DNA, the CDR3 is TGTGCCAGCACTCGACTGGACGAGCAGTTCTTC.

This clone was counted a single time. The chain joins TRBV6-5 to TRBJ2-7; D unresolved. Germline CDR1 and CDR2: MNHEY and SVGAGI. V was trimmed by 7 bases and J by 4 bases, leaving 17 bases between them. The length of the CDR3 is 14 residues. CDR3 nucleotides: TGTGCCAGCAAACCCGCCCCGCAATTGTACGAGCAGTACTTC. It yields the protein CASKPAPQLYEQYF.

The chain couples TRBV4-3 to TRBJ2-2, with a possible D match to TRBD2 (5 bases). This CDR3 region has 16 residues. In germline, CDR1 is LGHNA, CDR2 YSLEER. Trimming took 0 bases from V and 2 from J, leaving 10 bases between them. The CDR3 DNA follows: TGCGCCAGCAGCCAAGATCGTGGACTTAACACCGGGGAGCTGTTTTTT. This encodes CASSQDRGLNTGELFF.

This sequence joins TRBV7-2 and TRBJ2-7; weak D call: TRBD2 (6 bases). V was shortened by 5 bases and J by 6 bases, with 11 bases between the two germline ends. Germline V lookup: CDR1 SGHTA, CDR2 FQGNSA. CDR3 length equals 12 residues. CDR3 DNA: TGTGCCAGCAGCGCGTACGGGGGCGAGCAGTACTTC. It yields the protein CASSAYGGEQYF.

The gene calls are TRBV18 and TRBJ2-1, with TRBD2 matching 7 bases. This CDR3 region has 14 residues. J gave up 5 bases and V 3 bases, and 4 bases lay outside the gene matches. Germline V CDR1 and CDR2: KGHSH, LQKENI. In DNA form, the CDR3 reads TGTGCCAGCTCACCCGGGGGGACGGACAATGAGCAGTTCTTC. Translation: CASSPGGTDNEQFF.